This T cell receptor beta chain was found in a study of cytomegalovirus exposure and HLA in healthy donors. Broader study findings: Within a later analysis, the majority of CMV-associated TCR beta chains appeared HLA-restricted.

A multiplex PCR was run with 60 Vbeta primers and 13 Jbeta primers. This table comes from immunoSEQ multiplex PCR, and its TCRdb copy is limited to in-frame clones, with some not included. The sample lists 180,000 or so clones, about four fifths occurring once. CDR1 and CDR2 from the germline V gene are LGHNA and YSLEER. The length of the CDR3 is 15 residues. Trimming removed 0 bases at V and 10 bases at J, with 15 bases between. Remarks on this clone: Its antigen is unidentified.

The chain carries TRBV4-3 and TRBJ2-2; tentative D call: TRBD1 (6 bases). The sequencing input was PBMCs. This clonotype was sampled from a woman in her fifties or sixties in good health and CMV-seronegative. The chain's CDR3 is CASSQDGQGFEELFF. In nucleotides, the CDR3 is TGCGCCAGCAGCCAAGATGGGCAGGGGTTTGAGGAGCTGTTTTTT.